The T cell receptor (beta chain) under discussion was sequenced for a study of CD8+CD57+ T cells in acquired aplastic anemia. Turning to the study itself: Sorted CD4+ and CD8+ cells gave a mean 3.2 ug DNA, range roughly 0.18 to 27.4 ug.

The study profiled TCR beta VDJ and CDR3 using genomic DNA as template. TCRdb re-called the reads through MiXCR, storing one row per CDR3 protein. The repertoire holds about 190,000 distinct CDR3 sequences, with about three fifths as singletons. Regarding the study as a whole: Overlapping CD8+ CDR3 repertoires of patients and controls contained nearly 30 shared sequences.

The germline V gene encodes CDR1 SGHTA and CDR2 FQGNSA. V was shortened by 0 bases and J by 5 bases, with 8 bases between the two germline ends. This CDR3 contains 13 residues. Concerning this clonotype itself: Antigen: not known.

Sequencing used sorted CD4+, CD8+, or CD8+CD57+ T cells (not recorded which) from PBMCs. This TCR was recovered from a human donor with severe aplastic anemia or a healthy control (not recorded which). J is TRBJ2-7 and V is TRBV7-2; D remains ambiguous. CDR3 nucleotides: TGTGCCAGCAGCTTAGCAGGGCCTAACGAGCAGTACTTC. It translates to CASSLAGPNEQYF.